This TCR beta chain was retrieved from a study of identical twins. Study-wide points: Within monozygotic twins, out-of-frame TCR alpha sharing was underestimated by the models.

CDR1 and CDR2 (germline): MDHEN, SYDVKM. CDR3 length equals 19 residues. The junction had 11 bases not matched to a gene; V was cut back by 2 bases and J by 1 base. MiXCR was run by TCRdb on the 5' RACE reads, yielding one entry per CDR3 protein. The sample holds nearly 900,000 distinct CDR3 sequences, around an eighth seen once. This clonotype was counted only a few times. Its antigen is unidentified. A further study also used this sample, focusing on yellow fever vaccine responses in identical twins.

Sequencing was carried out using PBMCs. This receptor was identified in a woman in her late teens or twenties in good health. V and J are TRBV28 and TRBJ2-1; 10 nucleotides agree with TRBD2. This CDR3 reads CASSLVQGLASGSYNEQFF. The CDR3 DNA follows: TGTGCCAGCAGTTTAGTACAGGGACTAGCGAGCGGGTCCTACAATGAGCAGTTCTTC.